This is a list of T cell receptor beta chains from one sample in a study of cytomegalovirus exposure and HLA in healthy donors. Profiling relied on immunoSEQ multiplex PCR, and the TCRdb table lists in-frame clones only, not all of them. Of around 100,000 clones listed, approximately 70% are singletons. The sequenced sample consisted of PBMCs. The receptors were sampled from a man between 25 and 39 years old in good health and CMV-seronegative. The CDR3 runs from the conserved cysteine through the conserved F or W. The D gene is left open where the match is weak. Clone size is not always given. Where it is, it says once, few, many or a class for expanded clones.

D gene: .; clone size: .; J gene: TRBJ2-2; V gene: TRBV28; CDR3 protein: CASSPPGHANTGELFF; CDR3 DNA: TGTGCCAGCAGTCCTCCGGGACACGCGAACACCGGGGAGCTGTTTTTT
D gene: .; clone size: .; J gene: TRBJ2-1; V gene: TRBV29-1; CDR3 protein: CSVPKTSSEQFF; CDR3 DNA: TGCAGCGTGCCCAAAACTAGCAGTGAGCAGTTCTTC
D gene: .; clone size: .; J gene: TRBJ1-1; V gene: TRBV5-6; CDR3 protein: CASSLVGGGTEAFF; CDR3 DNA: TGTGCCAGCAGCTTGGTGGGAGGGGGCACTGAAGCTTTCTTT
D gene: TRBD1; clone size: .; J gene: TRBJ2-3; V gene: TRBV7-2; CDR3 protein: CASSLVGQGAADTQYF; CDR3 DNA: TGTGCCAGCAGCTTAGTTGGACAGGGGGCCGCAGATACGCAGTATTTT
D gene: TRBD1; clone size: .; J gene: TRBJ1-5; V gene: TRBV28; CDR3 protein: CASRRAGTAAQPQHF; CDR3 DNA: TGTGCCAGCAGGCGCGCCGGGACAGCAGCTCAGCCCCAGCATTTT
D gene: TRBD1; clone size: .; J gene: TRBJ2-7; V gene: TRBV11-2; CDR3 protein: CATGPPDRGYEQYF; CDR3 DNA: TGTGCCACTGGACCCCCGGACAGGGGATACGAGCAGTACTTC
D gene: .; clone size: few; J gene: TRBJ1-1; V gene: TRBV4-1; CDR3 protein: CASSQPSTLNTEAFF; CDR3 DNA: TGCGCCAGCAGCCAACCCTCGACACTTAACACTGAAGCTTTCTTT
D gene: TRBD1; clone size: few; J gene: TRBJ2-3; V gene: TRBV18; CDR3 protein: CASSPGQGTDTQYF; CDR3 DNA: TGTGCCAGCTCACCCGGACAGGGCACAGATACGCAGTATTTT
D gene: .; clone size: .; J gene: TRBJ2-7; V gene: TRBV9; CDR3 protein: CASSVASGANEQYF; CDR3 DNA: TGTGCCAGCAGCGTAGCTTCTGGGGCCAACGAGCAGTACTTC
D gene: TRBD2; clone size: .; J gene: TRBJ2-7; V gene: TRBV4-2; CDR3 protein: CASSLTSSGNYEQYF; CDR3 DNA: TGTGCCAGCAGCCTCACTAGCAGCGGGAACTACGAGCAGTACTTC
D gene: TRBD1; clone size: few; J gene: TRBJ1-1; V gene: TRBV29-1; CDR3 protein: CSVEDRGTEAFF; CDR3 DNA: TGCAGCGTTGAAGACAGGGGGACTGAAGCTTTCTTT
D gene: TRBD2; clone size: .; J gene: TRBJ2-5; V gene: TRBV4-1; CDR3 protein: CASSQAGGEGETQYF; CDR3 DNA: TGCGCCAGCAGCCAAGCTGGGGGGGAAGGAGAGACCCAGTACTTC
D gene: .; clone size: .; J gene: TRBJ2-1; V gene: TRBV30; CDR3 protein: CAWSGQVLFF; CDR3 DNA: TGTGCCTGGAGTGGTCAGGTCCTTTTCTTC
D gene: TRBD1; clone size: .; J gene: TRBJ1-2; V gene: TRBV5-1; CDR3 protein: CASSLETGANYGYTF; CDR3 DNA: TGCGCCAGCAGCTTGGAGACAGGGGCTAACTATGGCTACACCTTC
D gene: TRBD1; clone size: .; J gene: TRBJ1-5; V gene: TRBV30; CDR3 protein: CAWSASTGARQPQHF; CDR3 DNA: TGTGCCTGGAGTGCCTCTACAGGGGCTCGACAGCCCCAGCATTTT
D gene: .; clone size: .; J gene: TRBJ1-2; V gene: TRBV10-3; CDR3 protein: CAISELKTGQNGYTF; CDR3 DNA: TGTGCCATCAGTGAGCTTAAAACAGGGCAGAATGGCTACACCTTC
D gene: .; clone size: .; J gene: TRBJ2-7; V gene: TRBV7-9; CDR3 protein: CASSLERTTYEQYF; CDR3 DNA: TGTGCCAGCAGCTTAGAACGGACAACCTACGAGCAGTACTTC
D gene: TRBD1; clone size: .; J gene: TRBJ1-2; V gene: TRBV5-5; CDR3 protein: CASSFPFGQGPAGYTF; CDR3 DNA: TGTGCCAGCAGCTTCCCATTCGGACAGGGTCCGGCAGGCTACACCTTC
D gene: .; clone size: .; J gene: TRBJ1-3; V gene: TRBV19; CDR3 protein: CASSDTTGNTIYF; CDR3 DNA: TGTGCCAGTAGTGACACAACTGGAAACACCATATATTTT
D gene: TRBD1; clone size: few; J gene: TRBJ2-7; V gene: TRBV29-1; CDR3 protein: CSVEGQGKYEQYF; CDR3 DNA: TGCAGCGTAGAAGGACAGGGAAAGTACGAGCAGTACTTC
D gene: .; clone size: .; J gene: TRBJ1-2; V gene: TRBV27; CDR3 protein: CASSSTGNYGYTF; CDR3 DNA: TGTGCCAGCAGTTCGACAGGAAACTATGGCTACACCTTC
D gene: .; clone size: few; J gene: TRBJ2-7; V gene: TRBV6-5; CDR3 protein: CASSPTHRDYEQYF; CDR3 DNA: TGTGCCAGCAGTCCTACGCACAGGGATTACGAGCAGTACTTC
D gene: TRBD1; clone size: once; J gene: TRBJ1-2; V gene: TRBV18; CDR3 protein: CASSPNTGDYGYTF; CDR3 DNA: TGTGCCAGCTCACCGAATACAGGGGACTATGGCTACACCTTC
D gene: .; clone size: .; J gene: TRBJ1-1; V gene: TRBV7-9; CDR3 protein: CASSYIPGQLTTEAFF; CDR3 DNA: TGTGCCAGCAGCTACATTCCGGGACAACTTACCACTGAAGCTTTCTTT
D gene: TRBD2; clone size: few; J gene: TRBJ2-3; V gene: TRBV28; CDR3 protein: CASRGTSGSTDTQYF; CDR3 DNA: TGTGCCAGCAGGGGGACTAGCGGGAGTACAGATACGCAGTATTTT
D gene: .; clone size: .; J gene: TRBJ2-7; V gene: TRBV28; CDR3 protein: CASRTGQYEQYF; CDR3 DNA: TGTGCCAGCAGAACTGGACAGTACGAGCAGTACTTC
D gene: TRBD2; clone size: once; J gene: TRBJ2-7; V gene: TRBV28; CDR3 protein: CASSSWTSGNSEQYF; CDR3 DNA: TGTGCCAGCAGTTCCTGGACTAGCGGGAATAGCGAGCAGTACTTC
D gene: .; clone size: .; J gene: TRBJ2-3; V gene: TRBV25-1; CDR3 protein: CAGKLGCDTQYF; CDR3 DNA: TGTGCCGGAAAACTAGGGTGCGATACGCAGTATTTT
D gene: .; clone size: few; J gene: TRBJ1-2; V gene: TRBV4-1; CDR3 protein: CASSPRTPEEDGYTF; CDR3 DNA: TGCGCCAGCAGCCCCCGGACCCCTGAGGAGGATGGCTACACCTTC
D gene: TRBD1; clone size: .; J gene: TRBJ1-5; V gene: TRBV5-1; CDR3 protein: CASSFIRDRVNQPQHF; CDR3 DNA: TGCGCCAGCAGCTTCATCCGGGACAGGGTGAATCAGCCCCAGCATTTT
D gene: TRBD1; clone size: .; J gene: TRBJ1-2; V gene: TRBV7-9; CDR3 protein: CASSYGQGGSGYTF; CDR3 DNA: TGTGCCAGCAGCTACGGACAGGGCGGGAGTGGCTACACCTTC
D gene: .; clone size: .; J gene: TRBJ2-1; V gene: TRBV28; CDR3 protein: CASSLVVAERNEQFF; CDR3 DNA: TGTGCCAGCAGTCTGGTGGTAGCTGAAAGGAATGAGCAGTTCTTC
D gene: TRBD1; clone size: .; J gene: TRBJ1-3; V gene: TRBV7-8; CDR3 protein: CASSLGTVSGNTIYF; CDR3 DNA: TGTGCCAGCAGCCTAGGGACAGTTTCTGGAAACACCATATATTTT
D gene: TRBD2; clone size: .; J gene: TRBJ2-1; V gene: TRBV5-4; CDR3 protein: CASSLSWSLLAGDDEQFF; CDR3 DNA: TGTGCCAGCAGCTTGTCTTGGTCGTTACTAGCGGGGGATGATGAGCAGTTCTTC
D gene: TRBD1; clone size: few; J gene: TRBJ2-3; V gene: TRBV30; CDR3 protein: CAWSKGQGTDTQYF; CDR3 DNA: TGTGCCTGGAGTAAGGGACAGGGCACAGATACGCAGTATTTT
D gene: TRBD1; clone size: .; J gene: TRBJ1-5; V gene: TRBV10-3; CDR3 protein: CAISDRAEQPQHF; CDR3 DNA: TGTGCCATCAGCGACAGGGCGGAACAGCCCCAGCATTTT
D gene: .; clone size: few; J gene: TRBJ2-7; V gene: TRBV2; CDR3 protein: CASKAARVSSYEQYF; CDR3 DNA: TGTGCCAGCAAAGCAGCGCGAGTTTCTTCCTACGAGCAGTACTTC
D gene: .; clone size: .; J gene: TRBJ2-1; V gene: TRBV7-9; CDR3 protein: CASSPGDEQFF; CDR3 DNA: TGTGCCAGCAGTCCAGGGGATGAGCAGTTCTTC
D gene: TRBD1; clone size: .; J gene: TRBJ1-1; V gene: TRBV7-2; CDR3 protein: CASSLGQGFMADTEAFF; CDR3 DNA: TGTGCCAGCAGCCTGGGACAGGGGTTTATGGCCGACACTGAAGCTTTCTTT
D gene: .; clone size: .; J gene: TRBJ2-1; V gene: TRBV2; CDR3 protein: CASSEVGTITYNEQFF; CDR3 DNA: TGTGCCAGCAGTGAGGTCGGGACAATAACCTACAATGAGCAGTTCTTC
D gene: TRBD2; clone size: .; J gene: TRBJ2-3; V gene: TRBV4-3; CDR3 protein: CASSQDLAGGFGSTDTQYF; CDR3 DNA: TGCGCCAGCAGCCAAGATCTAGCGGGGGGATTTGGGAGCACAGATACGCAGTATTTT
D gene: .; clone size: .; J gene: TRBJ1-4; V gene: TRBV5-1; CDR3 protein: CASSSIRGEKLFF; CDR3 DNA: TGCGCCAGCAGTTCGATCAGGGGTGAAAAACTGTTTTTT
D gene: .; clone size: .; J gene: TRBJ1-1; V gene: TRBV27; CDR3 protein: CASSPIDRLNTEAFF; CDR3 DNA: TGTGCCAGCAGTCCAATCGACAGACTGAACACTGAAGCTTTCTTT
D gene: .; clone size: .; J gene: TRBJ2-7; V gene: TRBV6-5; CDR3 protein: CASSYGQTYEQYF; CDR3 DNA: TGTGCCAGCAGTTATGGACAGACTTACGAGCAGTACTTC
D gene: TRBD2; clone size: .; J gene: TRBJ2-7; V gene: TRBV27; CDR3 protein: CASSVAGGGYEQYF; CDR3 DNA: TGTGCCAGCAGCGTAGCGGGGGGGGGTTACGAGCAGTACTTC
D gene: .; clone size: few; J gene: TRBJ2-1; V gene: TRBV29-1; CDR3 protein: CSGENLQYEQFF; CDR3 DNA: TGCAGCGGTGAGAATCTTCAGTACGAGCAGTTCTTC